The clone carrying this T cell receptor (beta chain) was counted a few times. Its antigen remains unknown. Germline V CDR1 and CDR2: WNHNN, SYGVQD (reference sequence). Trimming left V 0 bases short and J 0 bases short, with 8 bases between. This CDR3 contains 15 residues. Via MiXCR, TCRdb re-called the 5' RACE reads, giving one row per CDR3 protein. The sample yields about 300,000 distinct CDR3 sequences, roughly an eighth seen once. The data were taken from a study of identical twins. Points from the study as a whole: Because invariant MAIT and iNKT cells could be present, zero-insertion analyses could be partly confounded. For out-of-frame beta sequences, excess twin sharing was weaker.

The same data also contributed to another study, on yellow fever vaccine responses in identical twins.

This receptor was identified in a woman between 18 and 29 years old in good health. The rearrangement joins TRBV10-1 to TRBJ2-5; no clear D gene. The sample taken for sequencing was CD8+ T cells sorted from blood. This CDR3 reads CASSESGRNQETQYF. DNA for the CDR3: TGCGCCAGCAGTGAGTCTGGACGGAACCAAGAGACCCAGTACTTC.